This TCR beta chain was observed in a study of blood T cell repertoires in COVID-19. Looking at the study overall: Some COVID-19 samples were acute and others convalescent; all came from the United States, Italy and Spain. Sample material is recorded as cDNA or gDNA derived from T cells, B-cell-depleted T cells, or PBMCs.

The length of the CDR3 is 16 residues. Germline V gene sequence: CDR1 SGHRS, CDR2 YFSETQ. The V end was cut by 0 bases, the J end by 1 base, with 12 bases between. Original processing notes: The assay estimated nucleated cells by amplifying reference gene primers. Sequencing was performed with immunoSEQ multiplex PCR; in TCRdb, only in-frame clones are kept and a portion is missing. That table is the source of V, J and clone size, and D and trimming were worked out from the DNA. There are under 250,000 clones in the sample; more than 85% occur only once, and approximately 0.7% lies in the top ten. The material sequenced was peripheral blood. The chain is built from TRBV5-1 and TRBJ2-3; D may be TRBD1 (5 bases). The clonotype comes from a middle-aged man with acute or convalescent COVID-19. The CDR3 is CASSLVAGIGTDTQYF. The CDR3 DNA is TGCGCCAGCAGCTTGGTTGCAGGGATCGGCACAGATACGCAGTATTTT. Based on the CDR3 plus reference TRBV5-1 and TRBJ2-3, the full variable domain is KAGVTQTPRYLIKTRGQQVTLSCSPISGHRSVSWYQQTPGQGLQFLFEYFSETQRNKGNFPGRFSGRQFSNSRSEMNVSTLELGDSALYLCASSLVAGIGTDTQYFGPGTRLTVL.